This TCR beta chain was recorded in a study of cytomegalovirus exposure and HLA in healthy donors. Points from the study as a whole: In a later analysis, HLA-associated beta chains showed higher expansion and lower generation probabilities than comparable chains.

About this clone itself: Its target is unknown. The CDR3 does not end in the conserved phenylalanine or tryptophan, so this is likely a read error.

CDR3 length equals 13 residues. CDR1 KGHSH and CDR2 LQKENI come from the germline V gene. V lost 8 bases to trimming and J lost 3 bases, with 14 bases between them. In the PCR, 60 Vbeta and 13 Jbeta primers were used. The repertoire was sequenced with immunoSEQ multiplex PCR; TCRdb's copy has only in-frame clones and lacks some. The sample includes 170,000 or so clones, over 75% of them seen just once. The TCR comes from a man aged 55 to 69 in good health and CMV-seronegative. This chain joins TRBV18 and TRBJ2-7; TRBD1 might be the D (5 bases). Material: PBMCs. CDR3 DNA sequence: TGTGCCAGCGCGGATACCGACAGCTACGAGCAGTACCTC. Translating it yields CASADTDSYEQYL.